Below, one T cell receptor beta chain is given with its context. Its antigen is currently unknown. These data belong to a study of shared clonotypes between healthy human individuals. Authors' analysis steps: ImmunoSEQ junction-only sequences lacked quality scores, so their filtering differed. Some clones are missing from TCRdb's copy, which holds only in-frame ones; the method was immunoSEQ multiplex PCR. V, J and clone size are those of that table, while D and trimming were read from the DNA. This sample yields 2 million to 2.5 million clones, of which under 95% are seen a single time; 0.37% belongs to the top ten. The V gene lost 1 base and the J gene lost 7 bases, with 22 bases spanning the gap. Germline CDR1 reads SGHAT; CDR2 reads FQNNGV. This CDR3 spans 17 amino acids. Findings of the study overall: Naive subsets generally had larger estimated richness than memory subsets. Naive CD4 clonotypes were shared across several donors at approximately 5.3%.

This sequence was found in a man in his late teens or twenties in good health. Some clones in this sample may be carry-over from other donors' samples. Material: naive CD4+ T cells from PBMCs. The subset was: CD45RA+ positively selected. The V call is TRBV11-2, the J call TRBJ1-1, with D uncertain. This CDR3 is CASSLGLTAPAVGEAFF. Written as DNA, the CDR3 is TGTGCCAGCAGCTTAGGGCTAACAGCCCCTGCCGTTGGTGAAGCTTTCTTT.